This T cell receptor beta chain stems from a study of T cell responses to AZD1222 COVID-19 vaccine. Method: immunoSEQ multiplex PCR; TCRdb's copy keeps in-frame clones and lacks some. The profile covers under 200,000 clones, with about nine tenths appearing a single time and around 1.5% taken by the ten largest. Here the sequenced sample was peripheral blood, taken on day 0 of AZD1222 vaccination. This clonotype was sampled from an adult in good health.

The CDR3 loop reads CASTTGVGADNQPQHF. The CDR3 bases are TGTGCCAGCACCACGGGTGTGGGGGCGGACAATCAGCCCCAGCATTTT. The V and J genes are TRBV5-8 and TRBJ1-5; weak D call: TRBD1 (6 bases). The CDR3 extends over 16 amino acids. V lost 6 bases to trimming and J lost 3 bases, with 19 bases between them. Germline V gives CDR1 SGHTS, CDR2 YDEGEE.